Sequencing of this T cell receptor beta chain was carried out in a study of blood T cell repertoires in COVID-19. Turning to the study itself: The cDNA or gDNA used as material had been derived from T cells, B-cell-depleted T cells, or PBMCs.

Between the trimmed V and J ends, which lost 1 base and 5 bases, there was a span of 8 bases. The CDR3 spans 13 residues. Germline V gives CDR1 SGHNT, CDR2 YYREEE (reference sequence). Original processing methods: Estimates of nucleated cell counts were drawn from the amplification of reference gene primers. TCRdb's copy holds only in-frame clones and misses some; the assay was immunoSEQ multiplex PCR. The V and J calls and clone size are taken from that table; D and trimming were inferred from the DNA. This sample yields 150,000 or so clones, of which about nine tenths are seen a single time; approximately 2% belongs to the top ten. The table lists this clone with a count of one.

The chain has TRBV5-4 and TRBJ2-3; D unresolved. This receptor was obtained from a man aged 18 to 35 with acute or convalescent COVID-19. Input material: peripheral blood. CDR3 residues: CASSLRDLDTQYF. The CDR3 DNA sequence: TGTGCCAGCAGCTTGCGAGATTTAGATACGCAGTATTTT.